This TCR beta chain was identified in a study of T cells in Graves' hyperthyroidism and ophthalmopathy. The table lists this clonotype with many counts. Antigen: not known. Regions amplified from RNA transcripts were the TCR beta CDR3 regions. The TCR CDR3 first-round RT-PCR relied on the HTBI primer set. TCRdb re-called the multiplex PCR reads with MiXCR, one entry per CDR3 protein. Altogether over 300,000 distinct CDR3 sequences are present, around 15% being singletons, with the ten largest covering approximately 35%. Exclusion of patients followed from uncontrolled infection, other autoimmune disease, pregnancy or lactation. Clinical symptoms, serum thyroxine, TRAb, thyroid ultrasound and orbital computed tomography established diagnosis. Study-wide results and caveats: Blood also held most thyroid clonotypes expanded beyond 0.001.

CDR3 length: 13 residues. Germline lookup yields CDR1 KGHDR and CDR2 SFDVKD. Trimming pared 7 bases from V and 8 bases from J, leaving 16 bases between. The sample comprised blood. The V call is TRBV24-1, the J call TRBJ1-2; D call uncertain. The receptor was isolated from a woman aged 40-49 years with Graves' ophthalmopathy. The CDR3: CATSSLSSYGYTF. The CDR3 coding sequence is TGTGCCACCAGCTCCCTCAGTTCCTACGGCTACACCTTC.